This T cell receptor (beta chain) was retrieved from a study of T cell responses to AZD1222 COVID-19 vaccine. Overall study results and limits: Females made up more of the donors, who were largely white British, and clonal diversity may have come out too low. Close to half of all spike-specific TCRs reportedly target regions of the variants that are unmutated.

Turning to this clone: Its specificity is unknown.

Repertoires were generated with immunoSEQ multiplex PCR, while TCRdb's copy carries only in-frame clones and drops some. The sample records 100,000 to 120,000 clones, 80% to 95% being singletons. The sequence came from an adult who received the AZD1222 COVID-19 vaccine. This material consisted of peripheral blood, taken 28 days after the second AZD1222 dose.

CDR3 amino acids: CASSQDQRGGTQYF. In nucleotides, the CDR3 is TGTGCCAGCAGCCAAGATCAGCGGGGGGGTACGCAGTATTTT. The chain recombines TRBV3-1 (or the pseudogene TRBV3-2) with TRBJ2-3; 10 bases agree with TRBD2. The CDR3 spans 14 residues. Losses at the gene ends were 0 bases for V and 8 bases for J; bases not matched to a gene: 2. Per germline, CDR1 LGHDT and CDR2 YNNKEL (reference sequence).